This T cell receptor (beta chain) was sequenced during a study of T cell repertoires in cytomegalovirus infection. Across the study: Matching HLA type and CMV infection were both indicated by public TCR beta signatures.

This clonotype was recorded many times. What it recognizes is unknown. TCRdb reprocessed the reads via MiXCR and lists one record per CDR3 protein. The sample records tens of thousands of distinct CDR3 sequences, 20% to 30% being singletons. This clonotype originated in a human donor in good health (CMV status not recorded). Some clones in this sample may be carry-over from other donors' samples. The input for sequencing was CD8+ T cells from cultured PBMCs, taken from culture after CMV antigen stimulation.

The chain's CDR3 is CASSWRAGTGELFF. Here the CDR3 DNA reads TGTGCCAGCAGCTGGAGGGCTGGCACCGGGGAGCTGTTTTTT. The chain combines TRBV11-2 with TRBJ2-2; D possibly corresponds to TRBD2 (6 bases). Germline V gene data show CDR1 as SGHAT and CDR2 as FQNNGV. The CDR3 sequence is 14 residues long. Trimming removed 4 bases at V and 4 bases at J, with 10 bases between.